What follows describes a single T cell receptor (beta chain). CDR1 is SGDLS, CDR2 YYNGEE, per germline. Germline trimming cut 7 bases from V and 4 bases from J; bases unmatched to any gene: 3. The CDR3 covers 12 residues. Clones were read by immunoSEQ multiplex PCR, and TCRdb kept only the in-frame ones, dropping some. The sample has approximately 65,000 clones, 85% to 95% seen once. This entry belongs to a study of T cell changes during pregnancy in multiple sclerosis. The origin of this receptor is a female donor in good health, enrolled as a control in a pregnancy study. Source: CD8+ T cells from peripheral blood mononuclear cells, taken in the third trimester of pregnancy. The rearrangement links TRBV9 to TRBJ2-5; 8 bases map to TRBD1. The CDR3 spells CASGQGGETQYF. DNA of the CDR3: TGTGCCAGCGGACAGGGCGGAGAGACCCAGTACTTC.